The present TCR beta chain was sequenced within a study of circulating CD8 cells and anti-PD-1 response in melanoma. The overall study: Non-responders showed stable or progressive disease; responders showed complete or partial response. Study-level points and caveats: Subset repertoires were largely private at M1, with under 7.5% shared. Published repertoire comparisons used only baseline and M1 samples.

With V trimmed by 8 bases and J by 5 bases, 11 bases remained unmatched. Germline loops: CDR1 MNHEY, CDR2 SMNVEV (reference sequence). CDR3 length: 14 amino acids. TCR libraries were prepared from roughly 15 ng of total RNA with the QIAseq Immune Repertoire TCR panel. TCRdb used MiXCR to reprocess the reads, holding one entry per CDR3 protein. The table shows some 400 distinct CDR3 sequences, with roughly 10% occurring only once. In this sample, this clonotype is medium-sized. The antigen remains undetermined. Sorting of live CD3+CD8+TCRalphabeta+ cells by PD-1 and/or TIGIT gave four subsets. The chain employs TRBV27 and TRBJ1-2; the match to TRBD1 covers 7 bases. Sequencing used CD8+ T cells from PBMCs, obtained at baseline or after one month of anti-PD-1 therapy (not recorded which). This clonotype originated in a human donor with melanoma. The CDR3 DNA sequence: TGTGCCAGCTCAGAGGGGGGACAGACGTATGGCTACACCTTC. Residues: CASSEGGQTYGYTF.